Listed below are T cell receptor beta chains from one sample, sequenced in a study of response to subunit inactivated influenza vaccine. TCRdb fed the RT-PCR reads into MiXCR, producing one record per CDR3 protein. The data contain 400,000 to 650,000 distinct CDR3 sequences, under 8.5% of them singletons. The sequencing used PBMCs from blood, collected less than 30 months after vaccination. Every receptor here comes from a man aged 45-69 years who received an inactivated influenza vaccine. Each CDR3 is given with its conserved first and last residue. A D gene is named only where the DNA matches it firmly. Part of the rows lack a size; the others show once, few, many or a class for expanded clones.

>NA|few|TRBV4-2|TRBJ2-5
TGTGCCAGCAGCCAAGAGAATGAGGAGACCCAGTACTTC
CASSQENEETQYF
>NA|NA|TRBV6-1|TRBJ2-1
TGTGCCAGCAGGGGGAACAGGGTGGATGGTGAGCAGTTCTTC
CASRGNRVDGEQFF
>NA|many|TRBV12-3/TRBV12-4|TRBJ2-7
TGTGCCAGCAGTTTAGTCGGTCGGGGGAAGGGCGAGCAGTACTTC
CASSLVGRGKGEQYF
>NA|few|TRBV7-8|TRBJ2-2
TGTGCCAGCAGCTTTCCGCTTATTGAAGGGCCGGGGACCGGGGAGCTGTTTTTT
CASSFPLIEGPGTGELFF
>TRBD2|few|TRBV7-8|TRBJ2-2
TGTGCCAGCAGTCAACGGACTAGCGGGATCGGGGAGCTGTTTTTT
CASSQRTSGIGELFF
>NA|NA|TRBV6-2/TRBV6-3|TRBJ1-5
TGTGCCAGCAGTTGGAGCGATAGCAATCAGCCCCAGCATTTT
CASSWSDSNQPQHF
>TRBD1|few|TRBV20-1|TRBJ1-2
TGCAGTGCTAGATCCTTGGGACAGTCATTAAACTATGGCTACACCTTC
CSARSLGQSLNYGYTF
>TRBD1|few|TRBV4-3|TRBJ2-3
TGCGCCAGCAGCCAGGACAGGGGGGCTAGTTCTGCGCAGTATTTT
CASSQDRGASSAQYF
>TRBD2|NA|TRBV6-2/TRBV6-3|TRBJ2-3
TGTGCCAGCAGTTTCGACCTAGCGGGAGACACAGATACGCAGTATTTT
CASSFDLAGDTDTQYF
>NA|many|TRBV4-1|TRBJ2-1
TGCGCCAGCAGCCGGTTCCCGATGGAAATGAGCTCCTACAATGAGCAGTTCTTC
CASSRFPMEMSSYNEQFF
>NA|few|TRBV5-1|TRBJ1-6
TGCGCCAGCAGCCTGGCGGGCACCACCTCCTCCTATAATTCACCCCTCCACTTT
CASSLAGTTSSYNSPLHF
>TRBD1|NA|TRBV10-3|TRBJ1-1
TGTGCCATCAGCGAAAGACAGGGGGCTGGGGAGGCTTTCTTT
CAISERQGAGEAFF
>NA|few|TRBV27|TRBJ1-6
TGTGCCAGCAGTTTAGGGGGACTTAATTCACCCCTCCACTTT
CASSLGGLNSPLHF
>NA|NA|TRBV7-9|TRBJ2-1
TGTGCCAGCAGCTTAGTCTCCCCCGGTGAGCAGTTCTTC
CASSLVSPGEQFF
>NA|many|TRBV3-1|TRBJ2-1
TGTGCCAGCAGCCAACCGATAAGCTCCTACAATGAGCAGTTCTTC
CASSQPISSYNEQFF
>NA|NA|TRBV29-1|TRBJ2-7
TGCAGCGTTGAGAGGAGCGGCTACCCAGCAAAGCAGTACTTC
CSVERSGYPAKQYF
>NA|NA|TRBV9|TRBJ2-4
TGTGCCAGCAGCCCCTCGACGGGGCCGAACATTCAGTACTTC
CASSPSTGPNIQYF
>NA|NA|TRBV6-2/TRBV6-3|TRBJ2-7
TGTGCCAGCAACCGCGGTAAGGCAGCTTACGAGCAGTACTTC
CASNRGKAAYEQYF
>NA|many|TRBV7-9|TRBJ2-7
TGTGCCAGCAGCTTAGATTATCGGACAAGCTCCTACGAGCAGTACTTC
CASSLDYRTSSYEQYF
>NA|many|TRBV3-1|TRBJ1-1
TGTGCCAGCAGCCAGAAGGGGATGAACACTGAAGCTTTCTTT
CASSQKGMNTEAFF
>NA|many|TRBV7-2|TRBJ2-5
TGTGCCAGCAGCATGGGTATCTGGGCAGAGACCCAGTACTTC
CASSMGIWAETQYF
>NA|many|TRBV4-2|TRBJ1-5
TGTGCCAGCAGCCAAGATATCTCCAGAGATCAGCCCCAGCATTTT
CASSQDISRDQPQHF
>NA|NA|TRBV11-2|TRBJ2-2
TGTGCCAGCAGCTCGGCCGCCGGGGAGCTGTTTTTT
CASSSAAGELFF
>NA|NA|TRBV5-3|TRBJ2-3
TGTGCCAGCGGCCCTGGGCTCCTCCGCAACACAGATACGCAGTATTTT
CASGPGLLRNTDTQYF
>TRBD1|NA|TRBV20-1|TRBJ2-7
TGCAGTGCTAGGAGCGGGGACAGGGTCACCTACGAGCAGTACTTC
CSARSGDRVTYEQYF
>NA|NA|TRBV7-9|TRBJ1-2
TGTGCCAGCAGCGAAGGGTCCGGGGACGGCTACACCTTC
CASSEGSGDGYTF
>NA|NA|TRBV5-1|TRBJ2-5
TGCGCCAGCAGCGGTCTCGGCACCCGCGAGGAGACCCAGTACTTC
CASSGLGTREETQYF
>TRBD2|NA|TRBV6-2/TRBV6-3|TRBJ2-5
TGTGCCAGCAGTTACCTAGCGGGGTTCCAAGAGACCCAGTACTTC
CASSYLAGFQETQYF
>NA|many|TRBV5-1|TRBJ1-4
TGCGCCAGCAGCTTGGAGCCGGCAGCAACTAATGAAAAACTGTTTTTT
CASSLEPAATNEKLFF
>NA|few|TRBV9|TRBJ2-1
TGTGCCAGCACCGCAGACCCCGACGCTTACAATGAGCAGTTCTTC
CASTADPDAYNEQFF
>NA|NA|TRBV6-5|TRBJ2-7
TGTGCCAGCAGTTACACGGAAGGACGGTCCTACGAGCAGTACTTC
CASSYTEGRSYEQYF
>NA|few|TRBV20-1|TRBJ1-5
TGCAGTGCTAGAGAGAACGGAGGAATCAATCAGCCCCAGCATTTT
CSARENGGINQPQHF
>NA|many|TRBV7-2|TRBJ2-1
TGTGCCAGCAGCTTAGATTTTAGTGAGCAGTTCTTC
CASSLDFSEQFF
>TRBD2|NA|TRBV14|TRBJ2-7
TGTGCCAGCAGCACTTGGGGGGGTGTCTACGAGCAGTACTTC
CASSTWGGVYEQYF
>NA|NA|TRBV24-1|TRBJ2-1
TGTGCCACCAGTGAACTCTGGAATGAGCAGTTCTTC
CATSELWNEQFF
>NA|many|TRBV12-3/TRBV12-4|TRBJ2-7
TGTGCCAGCAGTTTAGCCCTTAGGAGGCGAACCTACGAGCAGTACTTC
CASSLALRRRTYEQYF
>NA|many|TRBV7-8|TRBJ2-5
TGTGCCAGCAGCTTAGGAAGACGGAGGGGTTTCCAAGAGACCCAGTACTTC
CASSLGRRRGFQETQYF
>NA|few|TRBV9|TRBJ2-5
TGTGCCAGCAGCGTAGATCCTACCCCAGAGACCCAGTACTTC
CASSVDPTPETQYF
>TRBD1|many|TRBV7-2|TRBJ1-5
TGTGCCAGCAGCTCGTCTTCGGGACAGCATCAGCCCCAGCATTTT
CASSSSSGQHQPQHF
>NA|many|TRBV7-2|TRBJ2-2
TGTGCCAGCAGCGTGACAGTTGGCACCGGGGAGCTGTTTTTT
CASSVTVGTGELFF
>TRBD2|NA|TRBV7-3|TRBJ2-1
TGTGCCAGCAGCCATGCGGGGACTAGCGGGAGAAATGAGCAGTTCTTC
CASSHAGTSGRNEQFF
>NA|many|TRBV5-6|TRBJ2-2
TGTGCCAGCAGCTTGTTGGGACAGAACACCGGGGAGCTGTTTTTT
CASSLLGQNTGELFF
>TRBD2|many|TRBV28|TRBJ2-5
TGTGCCAGCAGTTTTGACTACGGGAGGGGTTTCGAAAGAGAGACCCAGTACTTC
CASSFDYGRGFERETQYF
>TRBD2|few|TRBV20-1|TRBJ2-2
TGCAGTGCTAGATCCCGGGGGGGCCCTCTTGTTGAGCTGTTTTTT
CSARSRGGPLVELFF
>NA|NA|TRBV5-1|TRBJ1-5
TGCGCCAGCAGCTTGGTCCCCAGGGGAACGTATAGCAATCAGCCCCAGCATTTT
CASSLVPRGTYSNQPQHF
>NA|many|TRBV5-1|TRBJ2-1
TGCGCCAGCAGCGCCTTCCGGGACAACAACTACAATGAGCAGTTCTTC
CASSAFRDNNYNEQFF
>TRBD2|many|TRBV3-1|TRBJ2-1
TGTGCCAGCCGGACTAGCGGGAGGAACGGTGAGCAGTTCTTC
CASRTSGRNGEQFF
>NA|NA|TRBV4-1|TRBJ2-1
TGCGCCAGCAGCCAAGGGGGTAACAGGGCATCCTACAATGAGCAGTTCTTC
CASSQGGNRASYNEQFF
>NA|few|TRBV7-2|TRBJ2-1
TGTGCCAGCAGCCAGAACAGGGTCGGCAATGAGCAGTTCTTC
CASSQNRVGNEQFF
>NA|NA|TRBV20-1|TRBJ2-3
TGCAGTGCTGATACAAGGCGGGAAAGCACAGATACGCAGTATTTT
CSADTRRESTDTQYF
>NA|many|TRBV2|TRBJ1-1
TGTGCCAGCAGTGTAGGGTTACAACAAGAAGCTTTCTTT
CASSVGLQQEAFF